A selection of T cell receptor beta chains follows, all from one sample in a study of T-cell memory formation after mild COVID-19. Using its own MiXCR run on the 5' RACE reads, TCRdb lists one record per CDR3 protein. Of fewer than 40,000 distinct CDR3 sequences in the sample, approximately 8.3% are singletons; the top ten hold 25% to 30%. The sample consisted of PBMCs or a T cell subset sorted from them (not recorded which). The receptors here all came from a man between 18 and 35 years old who had mild COVID-19 (a few samples of this study predate the infection). Cell type and time point are not known. Each CDR3 is given with its conserved first and last residue. D genes are given only for firm matches. Clone size is given for some rows only: seen once, a few or many times, or a class if the clone is expanded.

clone size: many
J gene: TRBJ2-7
V gene: TRBV7-2
D gene: TRBD1
CDR3 protein: CASSLTGTGTWEQYF
CDR3 DNA: TGTGCCAGCAGCTTAACCGGGACAGGGACCTGGGAGCAGTACTTC

clone size: few
J gene: TRBJ2-1
V gene: TRBV5-1
D gene: TRBD2
CDR3 protein: CASNSGTSGGYVQFF
CDR3 DNA: TGCGCCAGCAACTCCGGGACTAGCGGCGGCTATGTGCAGTTCTTC

clone size: -
J gene: TRBJ2-6
V gene: TRBV6-2/TRBV6-3
D gene: -
CDR3 protein: CASERPLSGANVLTF
CDR3 DNA: TGTGCCAGCGAACGCCCACTCTCTGGGGCCAACGTCCTGACTTTC

clone size: many
J gene: TRBJ2-7
V gene: TRBV7-2
D gene: -
CDR3 protein: CASSRTGLYEQYF
CDR3 DNA: TGTGCCAGCAGCCGCACTGGGCTCTACGAGCAGTACTTC

clone size: many
J gene: TRBJ2-5
V gene: TRBV7-2
D gene: -
CDR3 protein: CASSLDPHQETQYF
CDR3 DNA: TGTGCCAGCAGCTTGGACCCTCACCAAGAGACCCAGTACTTC

clone size: few
J gene: TRBJ1-1
V gene: TRBV5-1
D gene: -
CDR3 protein: CASSAGHVNTEAFF
CDR3 DNA: TGCGCCAGCAGCGCGGGACACGTTAACACTGAAGCTTTCTTT

clone size: many
J gene: TRBJ1-3
V gene: TRBV5-1
D gene: -
CDR3 protein: CASSLKGLSGNTIYF
CDR3 DNA: TGCGCCAGCAGCCTGAAGGGTCTCTCTGGAAACACCATATATTTT

clone size: many
J gene: TRBJ2-5
V gene: TRBV24-1
D gene: TRBD1
CDR3 protein: CATSLTGTDRQETQYF
CDR3 DNA: TGTGCCACCAGCCTAACCGGGACAGACCGTCAAGAGACCCAGTACTTC

clone size: many
J gene: TRBJ2-5
V gene: TRBV20-1
D gene: -
CDR3 protein: CSARDRTSFEETQYF
CDR3 DNA: TGCAGTGCTAGAGATCGCACTTCTTTCGAGGAGACCCAGTACTTC

clone size: many
J gene: TRBJ2-2
V gene: TRBV6-5
D gene: -
CDR3 protein: CASSYDEGRELFF
CDR3 DNA: TGTGCCAGCAGTTACGACGAGGGCCGGGAGCTGTTTTTT

clone size: few
J gene: TRBJ1-1
V gene: TRBV6-1
D gene: TRBD1
CDR3 protein: CASSGDRAEAFF
CDR3 DNA: TGTGCCAGCAGTGGCGACAGGGCTGAAGCTTTCTTT

clone size: -
J gene: TRBJ2-1
V gene: TRBV4-3
D gene: TRBD2
CDR3 protein: CASSQSSGGVWNEQFF
CDR3 DNA: TGCGCCAGCAGCCAGTCTAGCGGGGGTGTATGGAATGAGCAGTTCTTC

clone size: few
J gene: TRBJ2-5
V gene: TRBV20-1
D gene: TRBD2
CDR3 protein: CSASRGGARETQYF
CDR3 DNA: TGCAGTGCTAGTCGCGGGGGGGCCAGGGAGACCCAGTACTTC

clone size: few
J gene: TRBJ2-4
V gene: TRBV12-3/TRBV12-4
D gene: TRBD1
CDR3 protein: CASSPPRRTGGAKNIQYF
CDR3 DNA: TGTGCCAGCAGTCCTCCCCGTCGGACAGGGGGAGCCAAAAACATTCAGTACTTC

clone size: many
J gene: TRBJ1-6
V gene: TRBV12-3/TRBV12-4
D gene: -
CDR3 protein: CASSYKLGNSPLHF
CDR3 DNA: TGTGCCAGCAGTTATAAATTGGGAAATTCACCCCTCCACTTT

clone size: many
J gene: TRBJ1-5
V gene: TRBV9
D gene: -
CDR3 protein: CASTEVYLGGALNQPQHF
CDR3 DNA: TGTGCCAGCACCGAGGTGTACCTGGGTGGGGCCCTTAATCAGCCCCAGCATTTT

clone size: many
J gene: TRBJ1-5
V gene: TRBV20-1
D gene: TRBD1
CDR3 protein: CSARSAQGANQPQHF
CDR3 DNA: TGCAGTGCTAGATCGGCGCAGGGGGCAAATCAGCCCCAGCATTTT

clone size: many
J gene: TRBJ1-3
V gene: TRBV5-1
D gene: -
CDR3 protein: CASSPTTQSSSGNTIYF
CDR3 DNA: TGCGCCAGCAGCCCCACAACACAGTCGAGCTCTGGAAACACCATATATTTT

clone size: many
J gene: TRBJ1-2
V gene: TRBV28
D gene: TRBD1
CDR3 protein: CASRPGGANYGYTF
CDR3 DNA: TGTGCCAGCAGACCAGGGGGGGCCAACTATGGCTACACCTTC

clone size: many
J gene: TRBJ1-2
V gene: TRBV15
D gene: TRBD1
CDR3 protein: CATSSRRGPNGYTF
CDR3 DNA: TGTGCCACCAGCAGCCGCAGGGGGCCGAATGGCTACACCTTC

clone size: many
J gene: TRBJ2-2
V gene: TRBV11-3
D gene: -
CDR3 protein: CASSLQWAGELFF
CDR3 DNA: TGTGCCAGCAGCTTACAATGGGCCGGGGAGCTGTTTTTT

clone size: many
J gene: TRBJ1-3
V gene: TRBV6-5
D gene: -
CDR3 protein: CASSPGQFSGNTIYF
CDR3 DNA: TGTGCCAGCAGCCCTGGACAGTTCTCTGGAAACACCATATATTTT

clone size: many
J gene: TRBJ2-1
V gene: TRBV5-1
D gene: TRBD2
CDR3 protein: CASSFGTSSNEQFF
CDR3 DNA: TGCGCCAGCAGCTTTGGGACTAGCTCTAATGAGCAGTTCTTC